This entry lists 8 T cell receptor beta chains sequenced from one sample in a study of blood T cell repertoires in COVID-19. Using immunoSEQ multiplex PCR, the repertoire was profiled, and TCRdb retains in-frame clones only, with some absent. The profile covers under 40,000 clones, with less than 90% appearing a single time and roughly a quarter taken by the ten largest. Sequencing was carried out using peripheral blood. The source of these receptors is a woman aged 80 or older with active or convalescent COVID-19.

The chain couples TRBV9 to TRBJ2-7; 9 bases are a match to TRBD1. V dropped 0 bases and J dropped 8; count of bases not matched to a gene: 9. CDR3 length equals 15 residues. CDR1 SGDLS and CDR2 YYNGEE come from the germline V gene. CDR3 amino acids: CASSVGGTGTLQQYF. In DNA, the CDR3 is TGTGCCAGCAGCGTAGGTGGGACAGGGACGTTACAGCAGTACTTC.

This chain links TRBV18 with TRBJ2-2, with 10 bases aligning to TRBD1. V lost 7 bases to trimming and J lost 3 bases; unmatched junction nucleotides: 5. CDR3 size: 15 residues. Germline lookup yields CDR1 KGHSH and CDR2 LQKENI. The DNA for the CDR3 is TGTGCCAGCTGCCCCGGGACAGGGGACACCGGGGAGCTGTTTTTT. Its protein product is CASCPGTGDTGELFF.

The chain couples TRBV3-1 (or the pseudogene TRBV3-2) to TRBJ2-1; 8 bases map to TRBD2. The CDR3 is made up of 17 amino acids. Per the germline V gene, CDR1 is LGHDT and CDR2 is YNNKEL (reference sequence). V shed 0 bases and J 4 bases; nucleotides not matched to a gene: 8. The CDR3 DNA is TGTGCCAGCAGCCAAGATTGGGCGGGGGGTAGTTACAATGAGCAGTTCTTC. As protein: CASSQDWAGGSYNEQFF.

The rearrangement links TRBV6-5 to TRBJ2-7; 8 bases are a match to TRBD2. Germline lookup yields CDR1 MNHEY and CDR2 SVGAGI. Unmatched junction bases numbered 5, after V lost 10 bases and J lost 0 bases. There are 13 residues in the CDR3. The CDR3, as DNA: TGTGCCACCAAGCGGGGGAACTCCTACGAGCAGTACTTC. Its protein product is CATKRGNSYEQYF.

This clone was counted between two and nine times. The V and J genes are TRBV5-5 and TRBJ2-5; 8 bases agree with TRBD2. The CDR3 is 16 residues long. With 4 bases clipped from V and 2 bases from J, the junction kept 10 bases outside the gene matches. The germline CDR1 and CDR2 sequences are SGHKS and YYEKEE (reference sequence). The CDR3 sequence: CASSVQTSGGQETQYF. CDR3 nucleotide sequence: TGTGCCAGCAGCGTACAAACTAGCGGAGGACAAGAGACCCAGTACTTC. The complete variable domain, with remaining parts taken from reference TRBV5-5 and TRBJ2-5, reads DAGVTQSPTHLIKTRGQQVTLRCSPISGHKSVSWYQQVLGQGPQFIFQYYEKEERGRGNFPDRFSARQFPNYSSELNVNALLLGDSALYLCASSVQTSGGQETQYFGPGTRLLVL.

V gene TRBV7-9 combines with J gene TRBJ1-1, with 8 nucleotides matching TRBD1. Per germline, CDR1 SEHNR and CDR2 FQNEAQ (reference sequence). The CDR3 is 14 amino acids. J gave up 6 bases and V 2 bases, and 5 bases lay outside the gene matches. The CDR3 bases are TGTGCCAGCAGCTTAACAGGGGGGATTGCTGAAGCTTTCTTT. Protein: CASSLTGGIAEAFF.

This clone occurred a few times. The rearrangement links TRBV7-9 to TRBJ1-4, with TRBD1 identical over 12 bases. From germline, CDR1 is SEHNR and CDR2 FQNEAQ (reference sequence). The V and J ends lost 6 bases and 11 bases, in that order; junction bases with no gene match: 7. This CDR3 region has 14 residues. Here the CDR3 reads CASRDGTGGGKLFF. The CDR3 DNA follows: TGTGCCAGCAGAGACGGGACAGGGGGCGGGAAACTGTTTTTT.

In its sample, this clone was seen once. The chain links TRBV20-1 to TRBJ2-5; perhaps TRBD2 as D (5 bases). Germline loops: CDR1 DFQATT, CDR2 SNEGSKA (reference sequence). Trimming cost V 3 bases and J 5 bases, with 10 bases left between them. The CDR3 has 12 residues. The CDR3 here is CSASYGEETQYF. The DNA of the CDR3 is TGCAGTGCTAGTTACGGGGAGGAGACCCAGTACTTC.